The 14 T cell receptor beta chains below were found in one sample sequenced in a study of blood T cells in healthy people across ages. Alongside a J-beta primer mix, a sample-barcoded 5' primer served in a second PCR lasting roughly 7 to 11 cycles. TCRdb re-derived calls from the 5' RACE reads in MiXCR, one entry per CDR3 protein. The table lists about 780,000 distinct CDR3 sequences, 46% of them singletons, with around 18% in the top ten. The sequencing input was blood. The origin of the receptors is a man older than 75 in good health.

The gene calls are TRBV6-6 and TRBJ2-5, with 10 bases fitting TRBD2. The junction had 10 bases not matched to a gene; V was cut back by 5 bases and J by 4 bases. The CDR3 covers 16 residues. Germline lookup yields CDR1 MNHNY and CDR2 SVGAGI (reference sequence). CDR3 bases: TGTGCCAGCAGTCCTACAGCGGGAGGGGGGGTAGAGACCCAGTACTTC. It specifies CASSPTAGGGVETQYF.

The V gene is TRBV7-8, the J gene TRBJ2-3; no clear D gene. Germline CDR1 is SGHVS and CDR2 is FQNEAQ. This CDR3 spans 15 amino acids. The V end was cut by 5 bases, the J end by 4 bases, with 16 bases between. The CDR3 protein is CASSTPGPKSDTQYF. The DNA for the CDR3 is TGTGCCAGCAGCACCCCAGGCCCGAAGTCAGATACGCAGTATTTT.

A remark on this clonotype: A read error is possible here, since a much larger clone lies one base away. The chain employs TRBV5-1 and TRBJ2-1; TRBD2 matches at 7 bases. The tail of the sequence fits TRBJ2-7 better, so the J call may be wrong. Germline V gene data show CDR1 as SGHRS and CDR2 as YFSETQ. This CDR3 contains 16 residues. CDR3 nucleotides: TGCGCCAGCAGCTCCCGCGTTAGCGGGCCCTACAATGAGCAGTACTTC. Translated, it gives CASSSRVSGPYNEQYF.

The rearrangement uses TRBV20-1 and TRBJ2-7; 11 nucleotides align to TRBD1. The CDR3 has 15 residues. Germline V lookup: CDR1 DFQATT, CDR2 SNEGSKA (reference sequence). V was pared by 0 bases and J by 2 bases, with 3 bases of the junction left unmatched. The CDR3 region is CSARDPGQGAYEQYF. The CDR3 DNA reads TGCAGTGCTAGAGATCCGGGACAGGGGGCCTACGAGCAGTACTTC.

The chain carries TRBV12-3 or TRBV12-4 and TRBJ2-7; 7 nucleotides align to TRBD1. V shed 1 base and J 0 bases; nucleotides not matched to a gene: 6. The CDR3 contains 16 residues. CDR3 sequence: CASSLVLGTDSYEQYF. The CDR3 bases are TGTGCCAGCAGTTTAGTATTGGGGACAGACTCCTACGAGCAGTACTTC.

This clonotype was counted between two and nine times. This chain links TRBV5-1 with TRBJ2-3; 10 nucleotides match TRBD1. The junction had 4 bases not matched to a gene; V was cut back by 5 bases and J by 4 bases. CDR1 and CDR2 (germline): SGHRS, YFSETQ. The CDR3 covers 14 residues. CDR3 sequence (DNA): TGCGCCAGCAGACCGGACAGGGGGGCAGATACGCAGTATTTT. It yields the protein CASRPDRGADTQYF.

V usage is TRBV5-1 and J usage is TRBJ1-1; the match to TRBD1 covers 9 bases. V lost 4 bases to trimming and J lost 3 bases; unmatched junction nucleotides: 4. This CDR3 comprises 14 residues. Germline V gene sequence: CDR1 SGHRS, CDR2 YFSETQ. In nucleotides, the CDR3 is TGCGCCAGCAGCGACAGGGGGAGGGACACTGAAGCTTTCTTT. Amino acids: CASSDRGRDTEAFF.

Comments on this clonotype: This may be a read error: a much more frequent sequence differs by one nucleotide. J is TRBJ2-1 and V is TRBV18; 7 positions match TRBD2. J was trimmed by 8 bases and V by 1 base; bases with no gene match: 5. The CDR3 length is 14 residues. Germline assignment: CDR1 KGHSH and CDR2 LQKENI. The CDR3 here is CASSPHGGSDEQFF. In nucleotides, the CDR3 is TGTGCCAGCTCACCACACGGCGGGAGCGATGAGCAGTTCTTC.

The J gene is TRBJ1-5, the V gene TRBV28; no firm D call. CDR3 length: 12 amino acids. Germline assignment: CDR1 MDHEN and CDR2 SYDVKM. V lost 1 base to trimming and J lost 7 bases, with 5 bases between them. The CDR3 loop is CASSLFSQPQHF. The CDR3 nucleotides read TGTGCCAGCAGTTTATTCTCCCAGCCCCAGCATTTT.

The chain links TRBV7-2 to TRBJ2-1; D possibly uses TRBD1 or TRBD2 (5 bases each). The V gene lost 5 bases and the J gene lost 13 bases, with 15 bases spanning the gap. CDR1 and CDR2 (germline): SGHTA, FQGNSA. The CDR3 is 12 amino acids. The DNA of the CDR3 is TGTGCCAGCAGCATGGGGACGCGGCCTCAGTTCTTC. It translates to CASSMGTRPQFF.

This chain links TRBV2 with TRBJ2-7, with 7 bases identical to TRBD1. Germline CDR1 reads SNHLY; CDR2 reads FYNNEI. J gave up 2 bases and V 6 bases, and 7 bases lay outside the gene matches. This CDR3 is built from 14 residues. CDR3 coding DNA: TGTGCCAGCAGCAGAGGACAGGCCGCCTACGAGCAGTACTTC. Translating it yields CASSRGQAAYEQYF.

As regards this clonotype: Being one base from a much bigger clone, this may be a read error. V is TRBV7-8 and J is TRBJ1-2; the D is unclear. CDR3 size: 15 residues. Per germline, CDR1 SGHVS and CDR2 FQNEAQ. CDR3 nucleotides: TGTGCCAGCAGCGTTCAGCCCCTAACACATTATGGCTGCACCTTC. Protein: CASSVQPLTHYGCTF.

Ten or more counts support this clonotype. This chain uses TRBV29-1 with TRBJ2-3, with D possibly TRBD2 on 5 matching bases. The V end was cut by 4 bases, the J end by 0 bases, with 11 bases between. Looked up from germline, CDR1 is SQVTM and CDR2 is ANQGSEA. The CDR3 sequence is 14 residues long. The CDR3 sequence is CSVGLADSTDTQYF. CDR3 sequence (DNA): TGCAGCGTTGGGCTAGCAGATAGCACAGATACGCAGTATTTT.

This clonotype has a handful of counts. DNA of the CDR3: TGTGCCAGCAGCCCCTGGACAGGGTCAGATACGCAGTATTTT. It translates to CASSPWTGSDTQYF. J is TRBJ2-3 and V is TRBV9; 8 bases align to TRBD1. Looked up from germline, CDR1 is SGDLS and CDR2 is YYNGEE. The CDR3 spans 14 residues. J was trimmed by 4 bases and V by 4 bases; bases with no gene match: 5. The full variable domain, rest sourced from reference TRBV9 and TRBJ2-3, is DSGVTQTPKHLITATGQRVTLRCSPRSGDLSVYWYQQSLDQGLQFLIQYYNGEERAKGNILERFSAQQFPDLHSELNLSSLELGDSALYFCASSPWTGSDTQYFGPGTRLTVL.